What follows is one TCR beta chain and its context. The entry originates in a study of radiation and T cells in renal cell carcinoma. Germline V gene sequence: CDR1 MDHEN, CDR2 SYDVKM. This CDR3 has 15 amino acids. The V gene end was trimmed by 8 bases and the J gene end by 1 base; junction bases not matched to a gene: 3. The table came from immunoSEQ multiplex PCR; TCRdb's copy has only in-frame clones and leaves some out. This table holds roughly 75,000 clones, around 76% found once. Time point of the sample: blood 2 weeks post-SBRT. The treatment is: 15 Gy SBRT to primary tumor, nephrectomy 4 weeks later.

The sequences come from blood, collected from a patient whose treatment included radiotherapy and nephrectomy. The source is a man in his sixties with renal cell carcinoma. V usage is TRBV28 and J usage is TRBJ2-2; 11 nucleotides align to TRBD2. The DNA of the CDR3 is TGTGCCAGCTTAGGACTAGCGGGGAACACCGGGGAGCTGTTTTTT. It is translated as CASLGLAGNTGELFF.